This T cell receptor (beta chain) was found in a study of cytomegalovirus exposure and HLA in healthy donors. PCR primers comprised 60 Vbeta and 13 Jbeta primers. Libraries were prepared by immunoSEQ multiplex PCR; TCRdb keeps only in-frame clonotypes and omits some of them. This table holds fewer than 120,000 clones, about 86% found once. This CDR3 spans 13 amino acids. Germline loops: CDR1 LNHNV, CDR2 YYDKDF (reference sequence). V gave up 5 bases and J gave up 10 bases; unmatched junction bases: 6. The TCR originated in a man aged 35-49 years in good health and CMV-seronegative. The chain couples TRBV15 to TRBJ2-2; 8 nucleotides align to TRBD1. Sequencing used PBMCs. Written as DNA, the CDR3 is TGTGCCACCAGCTCACAGGGGGTTAAGGAGCTGTTTTTT. The encoded protein is CATSSQGVKELFF.